Listed here is a single T cell receptor beta chain. Antigen specificity is unknown. PCR employed 60 Vbeta and 13 Jbeta primers. TCRdb keeps only in-frame clones here, not all; method: immunoSEQ multiplex PCR. The data contain around 220,000 clones, less than 85% of them singletons. V gave up 5 bases and J gave up 0 bases; unmatched junction bases: 6. CDR1 and CDR2 (germline): MNHEY, SVGAGI. The CDR3 totals 15 residues. The sample comes from a study of cytomegalovirus exposure and HLA in healthy donors. Study-wide results and limits: A further, later analysis showed that HLA-associated TCR beta chains (compared with equally common others) were more clonally expanded.

This receptor was taken from a girl between 2 and 10 years old in good health and CMV-seronegative. The sample taken for sequencing was PBMCs. The chain employs TRBV6-5 and TRBJ2-7; TRBD2 matches 8 bases. CDR3 coding DNA: TGTGCCAGCAGTATCAAACTAGCGGACTCCTACGAGCAGTACTTC. Its protein product is CASSIKLADSYEQYF.